This T cell receptor delta chain was found in a study of gamma-delta T cells after stem cell transplantation. The CDR3 extends over 18 amino acids. Trimming took 0 bases from V and 0 from J, leaving 11 bases between them. CDR1 is GEAIGNYY and CDR2 is EKD in the germline V gene. This clone appeared a few times. TCRdb used CATT to re-call clones from the RT-PCR reads. The table lists roughly 4,500 delta-chain clones, about 15% of them singletons, with more than 4.5% in the top ten. Sequencing used gamma-delta T cells. The clonotype originates from a human donor. It is not recorded whose cells these are; they may come from a transplant donor. This chain connects TRDV2 to TRDJ3, with D possibly TRDD3 on 5 matching bases. In nucleotides, the CDR3 is TGTGCCTGTGACACCTTAGCTGGGAGCTCCTGGGACACCCGACAGATGTTTTTC. It is translated as CACDTLAGSSWDTRQMFF.